This T cell receptor beta chain was recorded in a study of cytotoxic CD8 clonotypes in ibrutinib-treated CLL (dated by TCRdb to 2020 to 2022). Background for the entire study: The cohort included approximately 15 treatment-naive and under 13 relapsed/refractory patients; roughly 17 were IGHV unmutated. Partial responses were observed in 24 patients and complete responses in 2; after a median follow-up of 68 months, remission was maintained in approximately 14 patients and progression was observed in approximately twelve. Longitudinal samples were obtainable from about 30% of the roughly 86 participants in the trial. All remission and progressive disease samples were collected while patients were still receiving ibrutinib. Response samples were obtained after a median of around 11 months of treatment, with a range of about 6 to 36 months. Cryopreserved peripheral blood mononuclear cells were obtained prior to treatment, at the time of response, and at either disease progression or sustained remission. Samples averaged roughly 280,000 productive templates and 94,082 productive rearrangements.

On a MiSeq, deep resolution sequencing aimed for a depth between 1 in 1 million and 1 in 200,000 T cells, with each clonotype covered around 10x on average. TCR beta libraries were generated with the immunoSEQ hsTCRB Kit. In the paper's pipeline: ImmunoSEQ Data Assistant and ImmunoSEQ Analyzer were used for data analysis, and V, D and J genes were assigned according to IMGT definitions. Clonality, which ranges from 0 to 1, was calculated as one minus the normalized Shannon entropy of productive rearrangement frequencies. Only overrepresented clonotypes making up at least 0.05% of the repertoire of each patient were included in the public clonotype analysis. Around 13 age-matched healthy donor repertoires from immuneACCESS were used as controls for clonality. This is the immuneACCESS table as TCRdb keeps it, with only in-frame sequences that have V and J called. A part of the clones is gone; compared with another copy, unresolved V genes explain less than half, and the rest is unexplained. For V, J and clone size, that table is used; D and trimming come from the DNA. The sample table contains over 150,000 clones; only one count was recorded for approximately 80% of them. The ten largest clones represent approximately 2% of the sample.

Via the germline V gene, CDR1 is LGHNA and CDR2 YSLEER. V ends up 3 bases short and J 1 base short, with an unmatched junction base count of 7. The CDR3 measures 18 amino acids from cysteine to phenylalanine. The kept DNA is CDR3 alone, 54 bases in frame from the first base. This specimen's time point label, interpreted: about a year on ibrutinib. Roughly 2.2 micrograms of genomic DNA were extracted from cryopreserved PBMCs for TCR beta library preparation. Longitudinal blood samples from CLL patients receiving ibrutinib monotherapy were subjected to high-throughput TCR beta sequencing. The patients took part in an open-label, single-center phase 2 trial of ibrutinib monotherapy. There are many counts of this clone. This clone's antigen is unknown. No qualities accompany the bases; no much larger clone lies one base away. General study outcomes and caveats: At ibrutinib response clonality went up, during sustained remission it held steady, and at progression it dropped back toward baseline. Sampling times were not matched between sustained-remission and progressing patients, and lymph node repertoires were not studied. At baseline, clonality was higher than in age-matched healthy donors and showed a strong correlation with circulating CD8+ T-cell counts. Public clonotypes were rare and either shrank or stayed stable during treatment, and the rise in clonality at ibrutinib response reflected expansion of private clonotypes.

The sequence is built from TRBV4-3 and TRBJ2-6; TRBD1 lines up with 9 middle nucleotides. The source material was PBMCs, sampled after 12 months of ibrutinib treatment. The clonotype was recovered from a human donor with chronic lymphocytic leukemia. The CDR3: CASSQDPGQGSGANVLTF. The DNA sequence follows: TGCGCCAGCAGCCAGGATCCGGGACAGGGATCTGGGGCCAACGTCCTGACTTTC.